The 31 T cell receptor beta chains reported below all come from one sample, sequenced in a study of spatial heterogeneity in lung cancer. Time point indicated: blood at routine non-recurrence follow-up after resection. TCRdb used MiXCR to reprocess the 5' RACE reads, holding one entry per CDR3 protein. The repertoire includes 40,000 to 50,000 distinct CDR3 sequences, under 12% of them detected once, and approximately 17% sits in the top ten. Here the sequenced sample was PBMCs, taken at follow-up. These receptors all stem from a female donor with early-stage non-small cell lung cancer.

The chain links TRBV28 to TRBJ2-1, with D tentatively TRBD2 (7 bases). Germline loops: CDR1 MDHEN, CDR2 SYDVKM. V gave up 6 bases and J gave up 5 bases, with 29 bases separating them. The length of the CDR3 is 19 residues. CDR3 sequence: CASSPDWGGGFKGDNEQFF. In DNA, the CDR3 is TGTGCCAGCAGCCCGGACTGGGGCGGGGGATTCAAGGGGGACAATGAGCAGTTCTTC.

This clonotype appeared many times. The chain combines TRBV4-1 with TRBJ2-1, with D unresolved. This CDR3 contains 15 residues. The germline V gene has CDR1 MGHRA and CDR2 YSYEKL. The V gene lost 1 base and the J gene lost 0 bases, with 7 bases spanning the gap. In DNA, the CDR3 is TGCGCCAGCAGCCAAGGTTTCACCTCCTACAATGAGCAGTTCTTC. Translated, it gives CASSQGFTSYNEQFF.

This clonotype has only a few counts. The junction departs from the called germline gene at one end, perhaps through a read error. The CDR3 DNA sequence: TGCGCCAGCAGCCAAGATTACGTCGCAAGTGACTCCGCTTTT. This encodes CASSQDYVASDSAF. The chain employs TRBV4-3 and TRBJ1-3; D gene unclear. There are 14 residues in the CDR3. Per the germline V gene, CDR1 is LGHNA and CDR2 is YSLEER.

This clonotype was picked up many times. The rearrangement links TRBV5-1 to TRBJ2-7; TRBD1 matches 9 bases. CDR1 is SGHRS, CDR2 YFSETQ, per germline. This CDR3 has 15 residues. V shed 4 bases and J 4 bases; nucleotides not matched to a gene: 9. The CDR3 coding sequence is TGCGCCAGCAGCCTGGAAGCGACAGGGGGATACGAGCAGTACTTC. Translation gives CASSLEATGGYEQYF. Using reference TRBV5-1 and TRBJ2-7 for the parts outside the CDR3, the full variable domain is KAGVTQTPRYLIKTRGQQVTLSCSPISGHRSVSWYQQTPGQGLQFLFEYFSETQRNKGNFPGRFSGRQFSNSRSEMNVSTLELGDSALYLCASSLEATGGYEQYFGPGTRLTVT.

V gene TRBV3-1 combines with J gene TRBJ1-6; maybe TRBD1 (5 bases). In germline, CDR1 is LGHDT, CDR2 YNNKEL (reference sequence). The ends were cut back, 2 bases at V and 4 bases at J, with 12 bases in the middle. This CDR3 region has 16 residues. CDR3 coding DNA: TGTGCCAGCAGCCAAAGCGGTTGGGGGTATAATTCACCCCTCCACTTT. This codes for CASSQSGWGYNSPLHF.

A few counts support this clonotype. The V call is TRBV27, the J call TRBJ1-4; a weak D match, TRBD1 (6 bases). Germline values: CDR1 MNHEY, CDR2 SMNVEV (reference sequence). The CDR3 is 13 amino acids. The germline V and J ends were trimmed by 3 bases and 5 bases, with 7 bases remaining between them. CDR3 nucleotide sequence: TGTGCCAGCAGTTTTAGGGGGAATGAAAAACTGTTTTTT. Residues: CASSFRGNEKLFF.

The V call is TRBV7-3, the J call TRBJ2-3; D is possibly TRBD2 (7 bases). Germline V gene data show CDR1 as SGHTA and CDR2 as FQGTGA. There are 14 residues in the CDR3. V lost 0 bases to trimming and J lost 4 bases, with 8 bases between them. CDR3 coding DNA: TGTGCCAGCAGCTTAACGGGGGGGCCAGATACGCAGTATTTT. Its protein is CASSLTGGPDTQYF. Supplemented by reference TRBV7-3 and TRBJ2-3, the full variable domain reads GAGVSQTPSNKVTEKGKYVELRCDPISGHTALYWYRQSLGQGPEFLIYFQGTGAADDSGLPNDRFFAVRPEGSVSTLKIQRTERGDSAVYLCASSLTGGPDTQYFGPGTRLTVL.

This clonotype was detected ten times or more. V is TRBV7-9 and J is TRBJ2-3, with 9 bases aligning to TRBD2. Per the germline V gene, CDR1 is SEHNR and CDR2 is FQNEAQ (reference sequence). Trimming took 5 bases from V and 0 from J; bases not matched to a gene: 21. CDR3 length: 21 amino acids. This chain's CDR3 is CASSPVWSSGGSLLSTDTQYF. Here the CDR3 DNA reads TGTGCCAGCAGCCCAGTCTGGTCCAGCGGGGGGAGCCTACTAAGCACAGATACGCAGTATTTT.

The V call is TRBV12-3 or TRBV12-4, the J call TRBJ1-1; D might be TRBD1 (5 bases). The germline V and J ends were trimmed by 2 bases and 4 bases, with 8 bases remaining between them. This CDR3 comprises 13 residues. This CDR3 is CASSLNGGTEAFF. For the CDR3, the DNA is TGTGCCAGCAGTTTAAATGGGGGCACTGAAGCTTTCTTT.

V is TRBV5-1 and J is TRBJ2-2; TRBD1 agrees at 8 bases. This CDR3 has 15 amino acids. The germline V gene encodes CDR1 SGHRS and CDR2 YFSETQ. V lost 6 bases, J lost 6 bases, and 10 bases stayed unmatched. Written as DNA, the CDR3 is TGCGCCAGCACCTCAGACAGGGGTCCCGCCGGGGAGCTGTTTTTT. Protein product: CASTSDRGPAGELFF. The variable domain in full, completed from reference TRBV5-1 and TRBJ2-2, reads KAGVTQTPRYLIKTRGQQVTLSCSPISGHRSVSWYQQTPGQGLQFLFEYFSETQRNKGNFPGRFSGRQFSNSRSEMNVSTLELGDSALYLCASTSDRGPAGELFFGEGSRLTVL.

This clonotype was counted between two and nine times. The CDR3 DNA sequence: TGTGCCAGTAGTATTGCCCCGAACACCGGGGAGCTGTTTTTT. As protein: CASSIAPNTGELFF. The J gene is TRBJ2-2, the V gene TRBV19, with no clear D. Trimming shortened V by 3 bases and J by 0 bases, and 5 bases separated the two germline ends. The CDR3 contains 14 residues. Germline CDR1 is LNHDA and CDR2 is SQIVND (reference sequence).

V is TRBV6-4 and J is TRBJ1-1; possibly TRBD1 for D (5 bases). V lost 2 bases and J lost 1, with 8 bases in between. Germline values: CDR1 MRHNA, CDR2 SNTAGT. CDR3 length: 14 amino acids. Written as DNA, the CDR3 is TGTGCCAGCAGTGACGGGACTGAGAACACTGAAGCTTTCTTT. Translation gives CASSDGTENTEAFF.

The sample holds many counts of this clonotype. This chain links TRBV5-1 with TRBJ2-2; D is unresolved. V was shortened by 7 bases and J by 0 bases, with 10 bases between the two germline ends. CDR1 and CDR2 (germline): SGHRS, YFSETQ. The CDR3 is 14 amino acids. DNA for the CDR3: TGCGCCAGCGGAGAACGGTCGAACACCGGGGAGCTGTTTTTT. Its protein is CASGERSNTGELFF.

This clonotype appeared many times. The J gene is TRBJ2-7, the V gene TRBV3-1; no definite D call. The CDR3 contains 12 residues. Per the germline V gene, CDR1 is LGHDT and CDR2 is YNNKEL (reference sequence). V was pared by 3 bases and J by 6 bases, with 9 bases between. As DNA, the CDR3 is TGTGCCAGCAGCCAGGAACCATCCGAGCAGTACTTC. This sequence encodes CASSQEPSEQYF.

The DNA of the CDR3 is TGTGCCAGCAGCCCGCGAGGGGACCCACCTGAAGCTTTCTTT. The encoded protein is CASSPRGDPPEAFF. The chain has TRBV9 and TRBJ1-1; a possible D gene is TRBD1 (5 bases). Germline V gene data show CDR1 as SGDLS and CDR2 as YYNGEE. Deletions cut 4 bases from V and 6 bases from J, with 16 bases between. The CDR3 covers 14 residues.

This clonotype was detected ten times or more. This chain links TRBV27 with TRBJ2-3; D unresolved. This CDR3 region has 15 residues. V was pared by 5 bases and J by 0 bases, with 12 bases between. Germline V lookup: CDR1 MNHEY, CDR2 SMNVEV (reference sequence). In DNA, the CDR3 is TGTGCCAGCAGTCCCAGTCCCGCTAGCACAGATACGCAGTATTTT. Translated, it gives CASSPSPASTDTQYF.

This clonotype has a handful of counts. The CDR3 loop reads CSVEGLPGRETQYF. CDR3 nucleotide sequence: TGCAGCGTTGAAGGACTACCCGGGAGGGAGACCCAGTACTTC. The chain employs TRBV29-1 and TRBJ2-5, with 7 nucleotides matching TRBD2. Looked up from germline, CDR1 is SQVTM and CDR2 is ANQGSEA. Trimming took 1 base from V and 5 from J; bases not matched to a gene: 7. The CDR3 runs 14 residues. The variable domain in full, completed from reference TRBV29-1 and TRBJ2-5, reads SAVISQKPSRDICQRGTSLTIQCQVDSQVTMMFWYRQQPGQSLTLIATANQGSEATYESGFVIDKFPISRPNLTFSTLTVSNMSPEDSSIYLCSVEGLPGRETQYFGPGTRLLVL.

CDR3 sequence reads: CASSVGGQGVHEQFF. The CDR3 nucleotides read TGTGCCAGCAGCGTAGGTGGACAGGGGGTCCATGAGCAGTTCTTC. The genes are TRBV9 and TRBJ2-1; 10 positions match TRBD1. CDR1 and CDR2 (germline): SGDLS, YYNGEE. Trimming took 0 bases from V and 8 from J; bases not matched to a gene: 5. The CDR3 is 15 amino acids.

There are many counts of this clonotype. The chain carries TRBV11-3 and TRBJ2-7; D uncertain. Germline values: CDR1 SGHNT, CDR2 YENEEA. This CDR3 comprises 14 residues. The V end was cut by 5 bases, the J end by 2 bases, with 13 bases between. CDR3 loop: CASSPVVPPYEQYF. The CDR3 coding sequence is TGTGCCAGCAGCCCCGTTGTTCCACCCTACGAGCAGTACTTC.

The gene calls are TRBV18 and TRBJ1-6; D gene ambiguous. Trimming stripped 5 bases from V and 12 bases from J, with 14 bases between. The CDR3 covers 13 residues. Germline lookup yields CDR1 KGHSH and CDR2 LQKENI. In nucleotides, the CDR3 is TGTGCCAGCTCAGAGGACTCTAAGGGACCCCTCCACTTT. This sequence encodes CASSEDSKGPLHF.

This chain connects TRBV3-1 to TRBJ1-2; 10 positions agree with TRBD1. This CDR3 region has 15 residues. In germline, CDR1 is LGHDT, CDR2 YNNKEL (reference sequence). V shed 5 bases and J 8 bases; nucleotides not matched to a gene: 11. The CDR3 region has the DNA TGTGCCAGCAGCACCGCCAGGACAGGGGGAGTAGGCTACACCTTC. This codes for CASSTARTGGVGYTF.

This clonotype was detected a few times. This rearrangement joins TRBV18 to TRBJ1-2, with 9 nucleotides matching TRBD1. V gave up 3 bases and J gave up 6 bases; unmatched junction bases: 8. CDR1 is KGHSH, CDR2 LQKENI, per germline. The CDR3 covers 15 residues. In DNA, the CDR3 is TGTGCCAGCTCACCGCTCCCGGGACAGGGCCATGGCTACACCTTC. This encodes CASSPLPGQGHGYTF.

The V call is TRBV29-1, the J call TRBJ1-4; D perhaps matches TRBD1 (5 bases). Germline lookup yields CDR1 SQVTM and CDR2 ANQGSEA. CDR3 size: 15 residues. With 0 bases removed from V and 5 bases from J, the gap between germline ends came to 13 bases. CDR3 loop: CSVEDPGRLNEKLFF. The CDR3 DNA sequence: TGCAGCGTTGAAGATCCGGGACGCCTCAATGAAAAACTGTTTTTT.

In its sample, this clonotype was seen a few times. The gene calls are TRBV19 and TRBJ1-1, with TRBD1 identical over 10 bases. J gave up 4 bases and V 6 bases, and 11 bases lay outside the gene matches. The CDR3 extends over 16 amino acids. CDR1 is LNHDA, CDR2 SQIVND, per germline (reference sequence). CDR3 amino acids: CASSLLPGQGSTEAFF. In DNA, the CDR3 is TGTGCCAGTAGCCTTCTTCCGGGACAGGGGAGCACTGAAGCTTTCTTT. The variable domain in full, with the rest retrieved from reference TRBV19 and TRBJ1-1, is DGGITQSPKYLFRKEGQNVTLSCEQNLNHDAMYWYRQDPGQGLRLIYYSQIVNDFQKGDIAEGYSVSREKKESFPLTVTSAQKNPTAFYLCASSLLPGQGSTEAFFGQGTRLTVV.

The chain links TRBV7-4 to TRBJ2-3, with TRBD2 identical over 12 bases. Per germline, CDR1 SGHVT and CDR2 SQSDAQ. The CDR3 is 11 residues long. Unmatched junction bases numbered 2, after V lost 5 bases and J lost 14 bases. CDR3 sequence reads: CASSQTSGGYF. In DNA form, the CDR3 reads TGTGCCAGCAGCCAGACTAGCGGGGGGTATTTT.

The sample holds many counts of this clonotype. V is TRBV5-5 and J is TRBJ2-2, with 8 positions matching TRBD1. This CDR3 is 17 amino acids long. Germline assignment: CDR1 SGHKS and CDR2 YYEKEE (reference sequence). Germline trimming cut 2 bases from V and 2 bases from J; bases unmatched to any gene: 8. For the CDR3, the DNA is TGTGCCAGCAGCTTTTCCCCAGACAGGGGCAACACCGGGGAGCTGTTTTTT. Residues: CASSFSPDRGNTGELFF.

The chain joins TRBV18 to TRBJ2-2; 7 nucleotides align to TRBD2. Germline V gene sequence: CDR1 KGHSH, CDR2 LQKENI. The CDR3 consists of 14 residues. With V trimmed by 4 bases and J by 5 bases, 4 bases remained unmatched. The CDR3 DNA is TGTGCCAGCTCACGAGACGGGGGGACCGGGGAGCTGTTTTTT. Translated: CASSRDGGTGELFF.

This clonotype showed up just a few times. CDR3 protein: CASTHGDGTDTQYF. CDR3 coding DNA: TGTGCCAGCACACACGGAGACGGCACAGATACGCAGTATTTT. The gene calls are TRBV6-2 or TRBV6-3 and TRBJ2-3; no clear D. Germline CDR1 is MNHEY and CDR2 is SVGEGT. The germline V and J ends were trimmed by 7 bases and 1 base, with 12 bases remaining between them. CDR3 size: 14 residues.

This clonotype was counted ten times or more. The V call is TRBV2, the J call TRBJ2-1, with D uncertain. The CDR3 loop spans 10 amino acids. In germline, CDR1 is SNHLY, CDR2 FYNNEI. The V gene lost 10 bases and the J gene lost 7 bases, with 8 bases spanning the gap. Here the CDR3 reads CATALNEQFF. As DNA, the CDR3 is TGTGCCACGGCTTTGAATGAGCAGTTCTTC.

This clonotype was seen more than once but under ten times. The V gene is TRBV12-3 or TRBV12-4, the J gene TRBJ1-2; 8 bases map to TRBD1. J gave up 6 bases and V 1 base, and 7 bases lay outside the gene matches. CDR3 length equals 15 residues. CDR3: CASSLEATGVDGYTF. The CDR3 region has the DNA TGTGCCAGCAGTTTAGAGGCGACAGGGGTTGATGGCTACACCTTC.

This clonotype was seen ten or more times. CDR3 bases: TGCGCCAGCAGTTATGGACAGGGGACTGGCGAGCAGTACTTC. Protein product: CASSYGQGTGEQYF. The V and J genes are TRBV5-1 and TRBJ2-7; 9 bases map to TRBD1. The CDR3 spans 14 residues. Germline-derived CDR1 and CDR2 are SGHRS and YFSETQ. V lost 5 bases, J lost 6 bases, and 9 bases stayed unmatched.